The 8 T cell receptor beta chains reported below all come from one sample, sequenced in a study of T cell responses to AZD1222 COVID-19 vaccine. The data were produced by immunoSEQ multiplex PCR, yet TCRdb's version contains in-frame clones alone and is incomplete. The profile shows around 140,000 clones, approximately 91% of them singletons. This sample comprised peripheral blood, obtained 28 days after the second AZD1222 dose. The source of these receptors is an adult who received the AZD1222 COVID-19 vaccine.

CDR3 nucleotides: TGTGCCAGCAGTGGTTGGGGACCCCTCACAGATACGCAGTATTTT. This codes for CASSGWGPLTDTQYF. The chain is built from TRBV2 and TRBJ2-3; D could derive from TRBD1 or TRBD2 (5 bases each). Germline V lookup: CDR1 SNHLY, CDR2 FYNNEI. This CDR3 has 15 residues. Between the trimmed V and J ends, which lost 4 bases and 2 bases, there was a span of 13 bases.

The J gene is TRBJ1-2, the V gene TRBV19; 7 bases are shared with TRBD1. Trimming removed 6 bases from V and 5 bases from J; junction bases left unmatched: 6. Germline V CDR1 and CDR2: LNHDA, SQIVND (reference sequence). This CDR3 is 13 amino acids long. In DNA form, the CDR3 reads TGTGCCAGTAGCTCGGGACAGAGGTATGGCTACACCTTC. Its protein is CASSSGQRYGYTF.

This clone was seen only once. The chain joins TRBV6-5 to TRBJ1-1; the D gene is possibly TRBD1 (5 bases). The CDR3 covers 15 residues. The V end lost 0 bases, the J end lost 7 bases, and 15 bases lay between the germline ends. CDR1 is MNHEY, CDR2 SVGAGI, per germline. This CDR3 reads CASSYSYARANEAFF. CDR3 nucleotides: TGTGCCAGCAGTTACTCTTACGCCAGGGCCAATGAAGCTTTCTTT.

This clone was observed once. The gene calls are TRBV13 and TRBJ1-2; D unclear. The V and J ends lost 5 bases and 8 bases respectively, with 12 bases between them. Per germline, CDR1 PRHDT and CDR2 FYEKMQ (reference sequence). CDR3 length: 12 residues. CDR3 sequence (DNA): TGTGCCAGCAGCCCCTCGCCCGGGGGCTACACCTTC. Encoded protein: CASSPSPGGYTF.

CDR3 protein: CASSTRDRGKRQPQHF. CDR3 DNA sequence: TGTGCCAGTAGTACCCGGGACAGGGGTAAAAGACAGCCCCAGCATTTT. The chain joins TRBV19 to TRBJ1-5; 10 bases fit TRBD1. Germline V gene sequence: CDR1 LNHDA, CDR2 SQIVND (reference sequence). This CDR3 region has 16 residues. J was trimmed by 7 bases and V by 4 bases; bases with no gene match: 10. The entire variable domain, with the rest obtained from reference TRBV19 and TRBJ1-5, is as follows: DGGITQSPKYLFRKEGQNVTLSCEQNLNHDAMYWYRQDPGQGLRLIYYSQIVNDFQKGDIAEGYSVSREKKESFPLTVTSAQKNPTAFYLCASSTRDRGKRQPQHFGDGTRLSIL.

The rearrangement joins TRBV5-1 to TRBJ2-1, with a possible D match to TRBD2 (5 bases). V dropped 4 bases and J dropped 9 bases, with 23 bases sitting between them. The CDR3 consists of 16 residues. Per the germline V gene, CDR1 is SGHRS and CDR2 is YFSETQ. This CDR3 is CASSKHPTTDPGEQFF. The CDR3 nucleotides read TGCGCCAGCAGCAAACACCCGACTACAGATCCGGGTGAGCAGTTCTTC.

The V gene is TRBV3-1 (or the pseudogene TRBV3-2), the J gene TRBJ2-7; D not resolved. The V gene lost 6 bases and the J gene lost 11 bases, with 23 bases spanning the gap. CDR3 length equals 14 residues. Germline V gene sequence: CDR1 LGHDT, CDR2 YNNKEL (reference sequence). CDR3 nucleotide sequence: TGTGCCAGCAGTCAACAAGCCCTGACCGCGTTTAAGTACTTC. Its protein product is CASSQQALTAFKYF.

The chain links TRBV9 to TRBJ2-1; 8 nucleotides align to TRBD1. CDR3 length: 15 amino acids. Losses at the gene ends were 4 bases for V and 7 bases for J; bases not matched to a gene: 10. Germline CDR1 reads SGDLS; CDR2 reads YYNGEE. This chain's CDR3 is CASSITSTGENEQFF. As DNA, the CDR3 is TGTGCCAGCAGCATAACGTCGACAGGGGAGAATGAGCAGTTCTTC.